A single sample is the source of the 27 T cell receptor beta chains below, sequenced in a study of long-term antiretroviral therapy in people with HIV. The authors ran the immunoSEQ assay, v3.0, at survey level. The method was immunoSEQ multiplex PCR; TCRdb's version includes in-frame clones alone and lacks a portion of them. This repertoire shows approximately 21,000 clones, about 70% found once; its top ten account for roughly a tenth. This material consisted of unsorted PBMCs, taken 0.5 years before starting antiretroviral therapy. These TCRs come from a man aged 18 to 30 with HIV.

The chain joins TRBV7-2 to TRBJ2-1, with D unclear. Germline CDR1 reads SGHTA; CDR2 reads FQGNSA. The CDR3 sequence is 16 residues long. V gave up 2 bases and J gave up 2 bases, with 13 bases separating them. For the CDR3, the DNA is TGTGCCAGCAGCTTATCGGTGCGTATTGCCTACAATGAGCAGTTCTTC. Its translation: CASSLSVRIAYNEQFF.

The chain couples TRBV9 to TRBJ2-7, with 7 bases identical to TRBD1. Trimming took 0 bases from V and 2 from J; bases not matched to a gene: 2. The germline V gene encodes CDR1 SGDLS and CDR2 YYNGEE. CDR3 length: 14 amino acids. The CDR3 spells CASSVEGTAYEQYF. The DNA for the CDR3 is TGTGCCAGCAGCGTAGAGGGGACAGCCTACGAGCAGTACTTC.

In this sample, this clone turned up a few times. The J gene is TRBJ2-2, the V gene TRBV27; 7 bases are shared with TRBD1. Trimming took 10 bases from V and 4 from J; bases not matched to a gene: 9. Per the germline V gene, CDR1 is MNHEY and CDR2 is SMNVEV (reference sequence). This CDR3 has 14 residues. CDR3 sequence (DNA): TGTGCCACCCTACAGGGGATCGGCACCGGGGAGCTGTTTTTT. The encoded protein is CATLQGIGTGELFF.

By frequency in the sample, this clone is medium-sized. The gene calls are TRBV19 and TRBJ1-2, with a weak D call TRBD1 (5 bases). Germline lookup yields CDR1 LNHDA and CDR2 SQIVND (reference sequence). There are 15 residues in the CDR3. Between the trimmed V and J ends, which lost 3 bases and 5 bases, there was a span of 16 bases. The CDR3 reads CASSMNPRGSYGYTF. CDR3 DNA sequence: TGTGCCAGTAGTATGAACCCCCGGGGGTCTTATGGCTACACCTTC.

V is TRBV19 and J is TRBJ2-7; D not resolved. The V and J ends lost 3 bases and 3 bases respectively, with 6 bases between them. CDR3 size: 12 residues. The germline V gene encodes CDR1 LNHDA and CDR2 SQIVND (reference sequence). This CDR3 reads CASSIGSYEQYF. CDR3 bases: TGTGCCAGTAGTATCGGCAGCTACGAGCAGTACTTC.

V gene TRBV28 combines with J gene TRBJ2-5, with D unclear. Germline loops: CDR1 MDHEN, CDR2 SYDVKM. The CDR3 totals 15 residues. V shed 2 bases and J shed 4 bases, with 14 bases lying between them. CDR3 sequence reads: CASSLAPRRAETQYF. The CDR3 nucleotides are TGTGCCAGCAGTTTAGCCCCCCGTAGGGCAGAGACCCAGTACTTC.

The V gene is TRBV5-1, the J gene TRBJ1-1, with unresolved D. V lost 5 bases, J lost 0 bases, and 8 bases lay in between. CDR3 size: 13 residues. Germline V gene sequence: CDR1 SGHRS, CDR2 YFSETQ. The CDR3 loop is CASRKTLNTEAFF. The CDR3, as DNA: TGCGCCAGCAGGAAGACTCTGAACACTGAAGCTTTCTTT. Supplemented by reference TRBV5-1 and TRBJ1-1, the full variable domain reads KAGVTQTPRYLIKTRGQQVTLSCSPISGHRSVSWYQQTPGQGLQFLFEYFSETQRNKGNFPGRFSGRQFSNSRSEMNVSTLELGDSALYLCASRKTLNTEAFFGQGTRLTVV.

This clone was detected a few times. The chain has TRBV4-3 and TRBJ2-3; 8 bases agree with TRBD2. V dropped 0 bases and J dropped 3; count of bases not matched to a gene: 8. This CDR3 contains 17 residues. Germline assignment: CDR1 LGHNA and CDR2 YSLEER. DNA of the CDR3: TGCGCCAGCAGCCAAGACCGTGCAGCGGGAGTTACAGATACGCAGTATTTT. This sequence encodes CASSQDRAAGVTDTQYF.

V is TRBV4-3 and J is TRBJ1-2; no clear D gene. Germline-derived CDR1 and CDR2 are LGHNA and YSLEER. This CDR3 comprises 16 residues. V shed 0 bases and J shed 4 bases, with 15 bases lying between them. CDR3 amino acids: CASSQDRASDPYGYTF. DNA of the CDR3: TGCGCCAGCAGCCAAGATCGTGCAAGTGATCCCTATGGCTACACCTTC.

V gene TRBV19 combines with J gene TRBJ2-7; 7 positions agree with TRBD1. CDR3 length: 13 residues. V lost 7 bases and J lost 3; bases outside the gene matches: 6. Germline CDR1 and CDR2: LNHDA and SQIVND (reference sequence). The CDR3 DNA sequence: TGTGCCAGTACCCCAGGGGGATTCTACGAGCAGTACTTC. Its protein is CASTPGGFYEQYF.

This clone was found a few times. The CDR3 region has the DNA TGCGCCAGCAGCATCCAAGGGGAGACAGGGGTCTACGAGCAGTACTTC. As protein: CASSIQGETGVYEQYF. The genes are TRBV10-1 and TRBJ2-7, with 8 positions matching TRBD1. Germline V gene data show CDR1 as WNHNN and CDR2 as SYGVQD (reference sequence). The CDR3 contains 16 residues. J lost 3 bases, V lost 6 bases, and 13 bases had no gene match.

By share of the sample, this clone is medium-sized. CDR3 region: CASSLTPGPSYEQYF. The CDR3 DNA is TGTGCCAGCAGCTTAACCCCGGGACCGAGCTACGAGCAGTACTTC. The chain couples TRBV7-6 to TRBJ2-7; either TRBD1 or TRBD2 may supply D (5 bases each). Trimming stripped 2 bases from V and 3 bases from J, with 14 bases between. The CDR3 extends over 15 amino acids. Germline values: CDR1 SGHVS, CDR2 FNYEAQ.

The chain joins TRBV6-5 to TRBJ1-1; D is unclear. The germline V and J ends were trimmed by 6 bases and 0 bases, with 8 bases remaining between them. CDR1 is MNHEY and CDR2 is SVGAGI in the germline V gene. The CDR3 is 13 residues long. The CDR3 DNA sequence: TGTGCCAGCAGAGTAGGAGTGAACACTGAAGCTTTCTTT. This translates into CASRVGVNTEAFF.

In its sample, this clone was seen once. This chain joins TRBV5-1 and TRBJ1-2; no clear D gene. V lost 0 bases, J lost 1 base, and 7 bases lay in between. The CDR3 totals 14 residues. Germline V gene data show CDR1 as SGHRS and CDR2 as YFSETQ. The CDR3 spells CASSLGTDNYGYTF. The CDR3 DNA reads TGCGCCAGCAGCTTGGGCACCGATAACTATGGCTACACCTTC.

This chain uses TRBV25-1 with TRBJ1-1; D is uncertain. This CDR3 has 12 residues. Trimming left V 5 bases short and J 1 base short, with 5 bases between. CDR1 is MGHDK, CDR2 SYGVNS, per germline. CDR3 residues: CASSPGNTEAFF. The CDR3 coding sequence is TGTGCCAGCAGTCCGGGGAACACTGAAGCTTTCTTT. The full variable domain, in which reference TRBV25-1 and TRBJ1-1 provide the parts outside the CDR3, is EADIYQTPRYLVIGTGKKITLECSQTMGHDKMYWYQQDPGMELHLIHYSYGVNSTEKGDLSSESTVSRIRTEHFPLTLESARPSHTSQYLCASSPGNTEAFFGQGTRLTVV.

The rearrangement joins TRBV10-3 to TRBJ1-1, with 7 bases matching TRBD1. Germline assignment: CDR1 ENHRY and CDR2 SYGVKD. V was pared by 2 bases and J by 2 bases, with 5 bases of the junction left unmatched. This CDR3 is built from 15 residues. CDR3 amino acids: CAISEAPGGNTEAFF. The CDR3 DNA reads TGTGCCATCAGTGAGGCCCCAGGGGGAAACACTGAAGCTTTCTTT.

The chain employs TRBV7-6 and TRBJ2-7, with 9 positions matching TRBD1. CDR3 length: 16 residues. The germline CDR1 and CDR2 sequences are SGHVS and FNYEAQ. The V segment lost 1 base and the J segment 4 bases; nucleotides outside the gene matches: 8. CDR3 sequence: CASSLVSADRGYEQYF. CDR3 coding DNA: TGTGCCAGCAGCTTAGTCTCCGCTGACAGGGGGTACGAGCAGTACTTC.

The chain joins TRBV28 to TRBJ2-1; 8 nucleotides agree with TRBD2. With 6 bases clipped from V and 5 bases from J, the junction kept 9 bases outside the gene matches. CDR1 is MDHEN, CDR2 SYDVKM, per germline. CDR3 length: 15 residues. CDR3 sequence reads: CASRHGVSGDNEQFF. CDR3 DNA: TGTGCCAGCAGACATGGGGTTAGCGGGGACAATGAGCAGTTCTTC.

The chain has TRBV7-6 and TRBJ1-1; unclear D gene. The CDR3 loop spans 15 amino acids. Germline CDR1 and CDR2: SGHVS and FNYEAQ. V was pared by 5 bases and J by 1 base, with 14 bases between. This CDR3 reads CASSPAGRQNTEAFF. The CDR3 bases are TGTGCCAGCAGCCCAGCCGGCAGACAGAACACTGAAGCTTTCTTT.

The CDR3 DNA follows: TGTGCCAGTAGTATACCAGGGGCCTATGGCTACACCTTC. Translation gives CASSIPGAYGYTF. The chain employs TRBV19 and TRBJ1-2; weak D call: TRBD1 (6 bases). V was clipped by 2 bases and J by 4 bases, with 8 bases between them. The CDR3 has 13 amino acids. Per germline, CDR1 LNHDA and CDR2 SQIVND (reference sequence).

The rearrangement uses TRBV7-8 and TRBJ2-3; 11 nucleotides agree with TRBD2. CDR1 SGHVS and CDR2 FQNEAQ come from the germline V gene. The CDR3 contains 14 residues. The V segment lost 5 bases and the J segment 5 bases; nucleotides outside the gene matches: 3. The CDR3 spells CASSQLAGVDTQYF. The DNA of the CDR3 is TGTGCCAGCAGCCAACTAGCGGGAGTAGATACGCAGTATTTT.

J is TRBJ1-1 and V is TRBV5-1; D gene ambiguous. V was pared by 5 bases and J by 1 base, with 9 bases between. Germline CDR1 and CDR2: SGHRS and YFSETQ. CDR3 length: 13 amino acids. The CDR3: CASSWGSNTEAFF. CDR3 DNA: TGCGCCAGCAGTTGGGGATCGAACACTGAAGCTTTCTTT.

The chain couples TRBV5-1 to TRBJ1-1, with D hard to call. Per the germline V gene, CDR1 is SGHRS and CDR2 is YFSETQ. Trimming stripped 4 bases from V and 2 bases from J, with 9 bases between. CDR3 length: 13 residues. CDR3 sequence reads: CASSPRVNTEAFF. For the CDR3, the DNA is TGCGCCAGCAGCCCCCGGGTTAACACTGAAGCTTTCTTT.

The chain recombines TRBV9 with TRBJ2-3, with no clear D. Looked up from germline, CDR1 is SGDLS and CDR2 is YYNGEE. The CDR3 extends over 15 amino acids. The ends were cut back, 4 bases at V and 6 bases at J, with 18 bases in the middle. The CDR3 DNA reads TGTGCCAGCAGCCCCCGTTCAGATCCTAGGGATACGCAGTATTTT. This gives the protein CASSPRSDPRDTQYF.

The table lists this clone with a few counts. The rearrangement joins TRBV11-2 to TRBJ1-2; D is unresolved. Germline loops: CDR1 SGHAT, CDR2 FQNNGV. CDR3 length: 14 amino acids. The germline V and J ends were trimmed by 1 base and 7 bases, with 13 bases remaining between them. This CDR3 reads CASSLGNREPGYTF. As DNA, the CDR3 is TGTGCCAGCAGCTTAGGGAACAGAGAGCCTGGCTACACCTTC.

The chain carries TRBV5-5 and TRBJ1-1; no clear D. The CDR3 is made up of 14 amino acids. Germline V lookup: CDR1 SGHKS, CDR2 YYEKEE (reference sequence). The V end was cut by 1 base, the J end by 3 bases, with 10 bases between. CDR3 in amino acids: CASSLRVEDTEAFF. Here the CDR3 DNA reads TGTGCCAGCAGCTTGAGGGTGGAGGACACTGAAGCTTTCTTT.

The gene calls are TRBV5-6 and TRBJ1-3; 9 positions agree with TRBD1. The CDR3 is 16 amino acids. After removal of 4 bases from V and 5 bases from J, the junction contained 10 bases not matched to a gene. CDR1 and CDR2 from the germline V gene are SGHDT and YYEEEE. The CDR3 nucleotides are TGTGCCAGCAGCCCCAGTGGGACAGGGAGCAGAAACACCATATATTTT. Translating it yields CASSPSGTGSRNTIYF.